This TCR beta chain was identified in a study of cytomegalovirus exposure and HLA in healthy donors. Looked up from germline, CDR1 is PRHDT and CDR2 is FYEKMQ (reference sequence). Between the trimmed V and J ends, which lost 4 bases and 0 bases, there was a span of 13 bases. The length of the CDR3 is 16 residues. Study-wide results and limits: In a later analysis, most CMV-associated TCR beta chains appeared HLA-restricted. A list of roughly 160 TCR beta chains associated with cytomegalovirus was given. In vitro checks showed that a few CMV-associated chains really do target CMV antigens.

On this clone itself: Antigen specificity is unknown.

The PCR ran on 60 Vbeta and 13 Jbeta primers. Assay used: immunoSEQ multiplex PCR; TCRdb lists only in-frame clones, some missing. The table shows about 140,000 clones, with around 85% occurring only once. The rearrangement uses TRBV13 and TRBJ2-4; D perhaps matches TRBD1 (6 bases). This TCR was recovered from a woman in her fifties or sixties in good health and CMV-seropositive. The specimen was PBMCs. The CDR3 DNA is TGTGCCAGCAGCTCCACAGGGATACTAGCCAAAAACATTCAGTACTTC. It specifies CASSSTGILAKNIQYF. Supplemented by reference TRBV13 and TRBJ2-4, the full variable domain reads AAGVIQSPRHLIKEKRETATLKCYPIPRHDTVYWYQQGPGQDPQFLISFYEKMQSDKGSIPDRFSAQQFSDYHSELNMSSLELGDSALYFCASSSTGILAKNIQYFGAGTRLSVL.